Sequencing of this TCR beta chain was carried out in a study of blood T cell repertoires in COVID-19 (dated by TCRdb to the early 2020s). Context from the whole study: Collaborator samples came from the United States, Italy and Spain and covered acute and convalescent phases of COVID-19. The dataset comprised deeply sampled blood TCRbeta repertoires from subjects exposed to, actively infected with, or recovered from COVID-19. The sample metadata nearly always contained a de-identified subject ID, COVID-19 status, age in years and sex. The prospective study material was composed of cDNA or gDNA derived from T cells, B-cell-depleted T cells, or PBMCs. Samples were obtained from the ongoing ImmuneRACE study (first 160 participants) and from some 1,300 subjects provided by 6 global collaborators. Where available, HLA class I and class II types were obtained from metadata supplied by the sample provider rather than from assay-based typing. A freely available public database, intended as a resource for researchers studying the immune response to SARS-CoV-2, is where the repertoires were released.

On this clone itself: Its antigen is currently not known. No base-level quality is on record; no much larger clone is a single base apart.

TCRbeta CDR3 regions were amplified from genomic DNA by means of the immunoSEQ Assay, a bias-controlled multiplex PCR. In the source study's methods: The number of nucleated cells in each sample was estimated by amplification of reference gene primers within the assay. To quantify the absolute abundance of each unique TCRbeta CDR3 rearrangement, sequence reads were collapsed and filtered. Productive Simpson clonality was computed per sample as the square root of Simpson's diversity index over productive rearrangements. The table comes from immuneACCESS by way of TCRdb, which keeps in-frame sequences with V and J called. Part of the clones is missing from these tables; in studies checked, under half for an unresolved V gene and the rest for unknown reasons. That table gives V, J and clone size, and the DNA gave D and trimming. Counted in this sample were some 60,000 clones; roughly 90% of them appeared once. The top ten hold roughly 1.2% of the sample.

The collaborating institutions used their own protocols to collect whole blood in K2EDTA tubes. For TCRbeta analysis, collaborator samples were shipped as frozen whole blood, as isolated PBMCs, or as DNA extracted from either sample type. The CDR3 runs 13 residues from the cysteine to the phenylalanine. Here the CDR3 DNA is all that survives: 39 bases in frame from base 1. The germline V gene provides CDR1 SGHRS and CDR2 YFSETQ. The V end loses 6 bases and the J end loses 1 base, and a stretch of 11 bases separates them. General study outcomes and caveats: Clinical and demographic metadata were provided uncurated, with the amount varying by source and participant.

The sequence came from a man in his sixties with acute or convalescent COVID-19. The rearrangement joined TRBV5-1 to TRBJ2-7; the D gene is perhaps TRBD2, from 6 matching bases. The source material was peripheral blood. CDR3 region: CASNGGSSYEQYF. Here is the DNA: TGCGCCAGCAATGGAGGGAGTTCCTACGAGCAGTACTTC.